These 10 T cell receptor beta chains were sequenced from one sample in a study of cytomegalovirus exposure and HLA in healthy donors (TCRdb year 2017). The library was prepared using the immunoSEQ multiplex PCR assay. For the multiplex PCR, a mixture combining 60 forward primers for TCR Vbeta segments and 13 reverse primers for TCR Jbeta segments was used. TCRdb carries this immuneACCESS record with in-frame sequences only. Its versions omit some clonotypes, under half of them owing to an unresolved V gene in the studies checked, with the rest unexplained. This sample gives some 84,000 clones in total; around four fifths of them show up just once. The ten largest clones take up around 2.3% of the sample. The material sequenced was PBMCs. The receptor source for this set is a male donor in good health and CMV-seropositive.

This chain's CDR3 is CASSQVPSGTYEQYF. The DNA of the CDR3 is TGTGCCAGCAGCCAAGTTCCTAGCGGTACCTACGAGCAGTACTTC. V usage is TRBV4-2 and J usage is TRBJ2-7; TRBD2 matches 7 bases. This CDR3 contains 15 residues. J lost 2 bases, V lost 1 base, and 5 bases had no gene match. The germline gives CDR1 LGHNA, CDR2 YNFKEQ.

This chain joins TRBV7-9 and TRBJ1-5; D remains unclear. CDR3 length equals 13 residues. Deletions cut 3 bases from V and 2 bases from J, with 5 bases between. Germline values: CDR1 SEHNR, CDR2 FQNEAQ (reference sequence). The CDR3 is CASSFQGNQPQHF. The DNA of the CDR3 is TGTGCCAGCAGCTTCCAGGGCAATCAGCCCCAGCATTTT.

This clone has a handful of counts. The chain uses TRBV5-1 and TRBJ1-1, with a tentative D call TRBD1 (5 bases). V gave up 3 bases and J gave up 0 bases, with 6 bases separating them. Per germline, CDR1 SGHRS and CDR2 YFSETQ. This CDR3 has 13 residues. The CDR3 nucleotides are TGCGCCAGCAGCTCACAGGTGAACACTGAAGCTTTCTTT. Protein sequence: CASSSQVNTEAFF.

This chain connects TRBV30 to TRBJ1-1; maybe TRBD1 (5 bases). The CDR3 spans 13 residues. The V gene's germline CDR1 is GTSNPN and CDR2 SVGIG (reference sequence). Trimming took 3 bases from V and 1 from J, leaving 9 bases between them. CDR3 nucleotide sequence: TGTGCCTGGAGGGAACAGGCGAACACTGAAGCTTTCTTT. Translating it yields CAWREQANTEAFF. The whole variable domain, filled in from reference TRBV30 and TRBJ1-1, reads SQTIHQWPATLVQPVGSPLSLECTVEGTSNPNLYWYRQAAGRGLQLLFYSVGIGQISSEVPQNLSASRPQDRQFILSSKKLLLSDSGFYLCAWREQANTEAFFGQGTRLTVV.

The chain links TRBV18 to TRBJ2-7, with 7 positions matching TRBD1. The V gene end was trimmed by 0 bases and the J gene end by 3 bases; junction bases not matched to a gene: 2. This CDR3 is built from 14 residues. Germline-derived CDR1 and CDR2 are KGHSH and LQKENI. The CDR3 DNA sequence: TGTGCCAGCTCACCACCGGGACAGAGCTACGAGCAGTACTTC. Its protein product is CASSPPGQSYEQYF.

The sample holds a few counts of this clone. The V and J genes are TRBV19 and TRBJ2-1; maybe TRBD1 (6 bases). Germline-derived CDR1 and CDR2 are LNHDA and SQIVND (reference sequence). The CDR3 totals 14 residues. V was pared by 4 bases and J by 5 bases, with 12 bases between. Here the CDR3 DNA reads TGTGCCAGTAGTACCCTCGACAGGAACAATGAGCAGTTCTTC. Protein product: CASSTLDRNNEQFF. The variable domain in full, with the rest retrieved from reference TRBV19 and TRBJ2-1, is DGGITQSPKYLFRKEGQNVTLSCEQNLNHDAMYWYRQDPGQGLRLIYYSQIVNDFQKGDIAEGYSVSREKKESFPLTVTSAQKNPTAFYLCASSTLDRNNEQFFGPGTRLTVL.

The rearrangement joins TRBV4-1 to TRBJ1-5; D is ambiguous. V was trimmed by 0 bases and J by 9 bases, leaving 9 bases between them. CDR1 and CDR2 from the germline V gene are MGHRA and YSYEKL. The CDR3 has 13 residues. In nucleotides, the CDR3 is TGCGCCAGCAGCCAAGAAATTCGGTGGCCCCAGCATTTT. Its translation: CASSQEIRWPQHF.

The chain is built from TRBV6-5 and TRBJ1-2, with a possible D match to TRBD1 (5 bases). This CDR3 has 11 residues. Trimming left V 11 bases short and J 8 bases short, with 15 bases between. CDR1 and CDR2 (germline): MNHEY, SVGAGI. The CDR3 DNA reads as TGTGCCGTACAGGCTTCAGGGGGCTACACCTTC. Its translation: CAVQASGGYTF.

This rearrangement joins TRBV5-1 to TRBJ1-4; D may be TRBD1 (6 bases). This CDR3 spans 15 amino acids. Trimming removed 4 bases at V and 7 bases at J, with 17 bases between. The V gene's germline CDR1 is SGHRS and CDR2 YFSETQ. The CDR3 DNA follows: TGCGCCAGCAGCGGAACCGGGACACCCGGTGAAAAACTGTTTTTT. Protein product: CASSGTGTPGEKLFF.

The V and J genes are TRBV2 and TRBJ2-3; the match to TRBD1 covers 9 bases. Per germline, CDR1 SNHLY and CDR2 FYNNEI. V lost 6 bases, J lost 0 bases, and 4 bases stayed unmatched. The CDR3 covers 15 residues. The CDR3 spells CASSRDRASTDTQYF. CDR3 DNA sequence: TGTGCCAGCAGCCGGGACAGGGCTAGCACAGATACGCAGTATTTT.